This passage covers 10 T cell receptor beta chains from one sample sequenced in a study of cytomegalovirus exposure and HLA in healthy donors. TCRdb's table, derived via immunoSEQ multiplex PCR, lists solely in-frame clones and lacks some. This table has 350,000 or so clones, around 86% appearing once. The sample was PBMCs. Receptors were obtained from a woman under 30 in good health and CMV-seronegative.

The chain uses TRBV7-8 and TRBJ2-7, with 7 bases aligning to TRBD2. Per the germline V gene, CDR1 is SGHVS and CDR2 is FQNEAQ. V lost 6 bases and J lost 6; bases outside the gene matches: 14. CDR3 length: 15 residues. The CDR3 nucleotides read TGTGCCAGCAGGGTCTCGGCGGGAGCAGAGAGCGAGCAGTACTTC. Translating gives CASRVSAGAESEQYF.

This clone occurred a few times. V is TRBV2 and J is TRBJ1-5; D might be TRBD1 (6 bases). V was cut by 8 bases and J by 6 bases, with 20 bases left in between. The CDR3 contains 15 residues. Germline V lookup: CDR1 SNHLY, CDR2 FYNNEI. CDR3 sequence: CASAQGQDGSQPQHF. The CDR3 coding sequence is TGTGCCAGCGCCCAGGGGCAGGATGGGAGTCAGCCCCAGCATTTT.

CDR3 nucleotides: TGTGCCAGCAGCTTAGGTCCAATCGGCAATGAGCAGTTCTTC. It translates to CASSLGPIGNEQFF. The chain is built from TRBV7-9 and TRBJ2-1; D is unresolved. With 1 base removed from V and 6 bases from J, the gap between germline ends came to 10 bases. CDR3 length: 14 residues. Germline V gene data show CDR1 as SEHNR and CDR2 as FQNEAQ (reference sequence).

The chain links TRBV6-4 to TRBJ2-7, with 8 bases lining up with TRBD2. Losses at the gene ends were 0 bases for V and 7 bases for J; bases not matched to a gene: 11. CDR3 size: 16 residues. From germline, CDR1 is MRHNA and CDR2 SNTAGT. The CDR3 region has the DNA TGTGCCAGCAGTGACTCCTCAGCGGGAGAAATCCGTGAGCAGTACTTC. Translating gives CASSDSSAGEIREQYF.

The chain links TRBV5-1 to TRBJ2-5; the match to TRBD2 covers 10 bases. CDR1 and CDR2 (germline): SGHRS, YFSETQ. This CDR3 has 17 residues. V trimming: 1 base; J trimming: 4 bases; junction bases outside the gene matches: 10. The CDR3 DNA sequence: TGCGCCAGCAGCTTGAGGAGTCCTAGCGGGAGCGGAGAGACCCAGTACTTC. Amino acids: CASSLRSPSGSGETQYF.

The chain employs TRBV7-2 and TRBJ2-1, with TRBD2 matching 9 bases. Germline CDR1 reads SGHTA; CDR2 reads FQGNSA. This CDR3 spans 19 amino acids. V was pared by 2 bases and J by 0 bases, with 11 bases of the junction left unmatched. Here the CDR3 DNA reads TGTGCCAGCAGCTTAAATAGGGTACTAGCGGGCCCCTCCTACAATGAGCAGTTCTTC. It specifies CASSLNRVLAGPSYNEQFF.

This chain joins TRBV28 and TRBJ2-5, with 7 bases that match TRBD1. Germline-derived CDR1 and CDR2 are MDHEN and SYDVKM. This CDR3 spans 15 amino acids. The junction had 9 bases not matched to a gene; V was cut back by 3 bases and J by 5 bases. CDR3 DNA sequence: TGTGCCAGCAGTTTTGGGGCAGGGGGTCATGAGACCCAGTACTTC. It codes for CASSFGAGGHETQYF.

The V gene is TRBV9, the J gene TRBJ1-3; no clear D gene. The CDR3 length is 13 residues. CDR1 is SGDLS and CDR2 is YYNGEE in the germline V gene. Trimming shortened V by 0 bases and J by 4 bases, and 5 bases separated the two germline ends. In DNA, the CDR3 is TGTGCCAGCAGCGTAGACTCGGGAAACACCATATATTTT. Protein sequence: CASSVDSGNTIYF.

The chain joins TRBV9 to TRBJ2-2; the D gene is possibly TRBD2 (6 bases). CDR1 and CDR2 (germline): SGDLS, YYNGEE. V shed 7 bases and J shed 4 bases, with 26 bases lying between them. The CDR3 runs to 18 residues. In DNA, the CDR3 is TGTGCCAGCCGCGGGACTCATTCCTCCCTTCGTGTCACCGGGGAGCTGTTTTTT. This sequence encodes CASRGTHSSLRVTGELFF.

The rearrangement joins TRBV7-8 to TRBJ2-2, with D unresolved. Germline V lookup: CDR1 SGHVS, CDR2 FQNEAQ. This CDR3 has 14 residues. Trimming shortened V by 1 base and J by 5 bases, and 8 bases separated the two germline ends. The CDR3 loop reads CASSLEGGTGELFF. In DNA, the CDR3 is TGTGCCAGCAGCTTAGAAGGCGGAACCGGGGAGCTGTTTTTT.